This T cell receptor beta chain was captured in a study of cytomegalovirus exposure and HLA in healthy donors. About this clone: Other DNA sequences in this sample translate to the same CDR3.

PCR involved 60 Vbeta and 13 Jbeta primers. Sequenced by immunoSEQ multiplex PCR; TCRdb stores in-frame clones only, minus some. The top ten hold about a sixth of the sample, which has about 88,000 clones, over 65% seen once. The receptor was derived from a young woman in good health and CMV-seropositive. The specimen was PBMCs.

The DNA for the CDR3 is TGTGCCAGTAGTATCGGCAGGGTCAACACCGGGGAGCTGTTTTTT. It codes for CASSIGRVNTGELFF. The chain couples TRBV19 to TRBJ2-2; possible D gene TRBD1, 5 bases. Trimming removed 3 bases from V and 2 bases from J, with 10 bases in between. This CDR3 is 15 amino acids long. Germline V gives CDR1 LNHDA, CDR2 SQIVND (reference sequence).